Presented here are 5 T cell receptor beta chains from one specimen sequenced in a study of shared clonotypes between healthy human individuals. Data came from immunoSEQ multiplex PCR; TCRdb stores just in-frame clones and leaves some out. The sample includes around 600,000 clones, less than 98% seen only once; the top ten take about 0.06%. Sample: naive CD4+ T cells sorted from blood. Subset indicated: CD45RA+ positively selected. The source of these receptors is a woman aged 25-40 years in good health.

The chain has TRBV19 and TRBJ1-5; 8 nucleotides agree with TRBD1. Germline CDR1 LNHDA, CDR2 SQIVND (reference sequence). V was clipped by 2 bases and J by 5 bases; unmatched bases: 2. This CDR3 is 14 amino acids long. The CDR3 here is CASSIIQGDQPQHF. The CDR3 DNA sequence: TGTGCCAGTAGTATAATACAGGGGGATCAGCCCCAGCATTTT.

A single count supports this clone. J is TRBJ1-5 and V is TRBV18; D gene ambiguous. CDR3 size: 13 residues. Germline V gene data show CDR1 as KGHSH and CDR2 as LQKENI. Deletions cut 4 bases from V and 5 bases from J, with 9 bases between. The CDR3: CASSRGRDQPQHF. The DNA for the CDR3 is TGTGCCAGCTCACGAGGCCGAGATCAGCCCCAGCATTTT.

This sequence joins TRBV27 and TRBJ2-1; no reliable D call. Germline lookup yields CDR1 MNHEY and CDR2 SMNVEV (reference sequence). Trimming shortened V by 3 bases and J by 4 bases, and 16 bases separated the two germline ends. The CDR3 is 16 residues long. The CDR3 region is CASSFTAPRSYNEQFF. In nucleotides, the CDR3 is TGTGCCAGCAGTTTCACAGCGCCTAGGTCTTACAATGAGCAGTTCTTC.

The CDR3 loop reads CASSFYRGDTDTQYF. The CDR3 DNA follows: TGTGCCAGCAGTTTCTATCGGGGGGACACAGATACGCAGTATTTT. This chain connects TRBV27 to TRBJ2-3; 7 nucleotides match TRBD2. The CDR3 spans 15 residues. The J segment lost 2 bases and the V segment lost 3 bases, leaving 5 bases of the junction unmatched. Germline values: CDR1 MNHEY, CDR2 SMNVEV (reference sequence).

The CDR3 sequence: CASSPGQGALPQFF. CDR3 nucleotide sequence: TGTGCCAGCAGCCCGGGACAGGGGGCGTTACCCCAGTTCTTC. The chain recombines TRBV5-4 with TRBJ2-1; the match to TRBD1 covers 12 bases. From germline, CDR1 is SGHNT and CDR2 YYREEE (reference sequence). CDR3 size: 14 residues. Germline trimming cut 4 bases from V and 13 bases from J; bases unmatched to any gene: 9.